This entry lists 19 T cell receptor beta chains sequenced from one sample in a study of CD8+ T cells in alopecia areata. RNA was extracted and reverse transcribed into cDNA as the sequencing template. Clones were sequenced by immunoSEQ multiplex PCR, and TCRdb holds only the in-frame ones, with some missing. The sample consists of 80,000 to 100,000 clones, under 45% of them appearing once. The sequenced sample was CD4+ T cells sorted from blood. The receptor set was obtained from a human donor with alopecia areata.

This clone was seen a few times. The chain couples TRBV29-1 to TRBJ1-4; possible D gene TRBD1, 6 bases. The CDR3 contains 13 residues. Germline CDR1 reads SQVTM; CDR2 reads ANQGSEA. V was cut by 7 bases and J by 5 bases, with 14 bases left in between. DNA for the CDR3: TGCAGCGCCGAGGGGGGGAAGAATGAAAAACTGTTTTTT. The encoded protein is CSAEGGKNEKLFF.

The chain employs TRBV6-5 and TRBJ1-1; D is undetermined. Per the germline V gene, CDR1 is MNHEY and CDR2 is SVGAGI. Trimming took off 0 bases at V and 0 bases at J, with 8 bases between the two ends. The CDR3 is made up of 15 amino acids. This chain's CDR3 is CASSYSTQMNTEAFF. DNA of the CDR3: TGTGCCAGCAGTTACTCGACCCAAATGAACACTGAAGCTTTCTTT.

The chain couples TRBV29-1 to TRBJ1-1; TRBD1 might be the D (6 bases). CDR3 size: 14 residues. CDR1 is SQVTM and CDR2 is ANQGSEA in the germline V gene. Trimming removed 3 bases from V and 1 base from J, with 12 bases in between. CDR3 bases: TGCAGCGTTGAGAGGGGGACGGCGAACACTGAAGCTTTCTTT. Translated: CSVERGTANTEAFF.

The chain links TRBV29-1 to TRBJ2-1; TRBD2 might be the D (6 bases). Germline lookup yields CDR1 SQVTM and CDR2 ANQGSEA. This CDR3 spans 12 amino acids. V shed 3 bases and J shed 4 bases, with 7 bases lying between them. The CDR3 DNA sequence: TGCAGCGTTGATAGCGGTTACAATGAGCAGTTCTTC. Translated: CSVDSGYNEQFF.

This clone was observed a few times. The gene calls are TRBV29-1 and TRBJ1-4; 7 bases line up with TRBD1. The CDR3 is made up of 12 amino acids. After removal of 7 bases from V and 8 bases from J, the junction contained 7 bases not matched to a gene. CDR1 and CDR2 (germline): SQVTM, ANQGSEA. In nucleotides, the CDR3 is TGCAGCGCCTGGGACAGTGGGGAAAAACTGTTTTTT. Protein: CSAWDSGEKLFF.

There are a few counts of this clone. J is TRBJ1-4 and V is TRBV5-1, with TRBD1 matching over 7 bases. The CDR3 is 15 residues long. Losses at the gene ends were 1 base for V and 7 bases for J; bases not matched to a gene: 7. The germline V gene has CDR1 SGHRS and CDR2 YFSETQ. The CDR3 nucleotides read TGCGCCAGCAGCTTGCAGGGGGGCGCAGGTGAAAAACTGTTTTTT. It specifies CASSLQGGAGEKLFF.

CDR3: CASRGQGLTEAFF. DNA of the CDR3: TGTGCCAGCAGGGGACAGGGACTCACTGAAGCTTTCTTT. The rearrangement uses TRBV2 and TRBJ1-1, with 9 bases lining up with TRBD1. J gave up 4 bases and V 6 bases, and 3 bases lay outside the gene matches. The CDR3 contains 13 residues. The germline gives CDR1 SNHLY, CDR2 FYNNEI.

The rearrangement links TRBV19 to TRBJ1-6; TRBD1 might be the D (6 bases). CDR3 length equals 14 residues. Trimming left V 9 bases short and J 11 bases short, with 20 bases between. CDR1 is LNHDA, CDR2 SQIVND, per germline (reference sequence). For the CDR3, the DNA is TGTGCCAGCCGGGACCGGTTGGGGGGCACACCCCTCCACTTT. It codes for CASRDRLGGTPLHF.

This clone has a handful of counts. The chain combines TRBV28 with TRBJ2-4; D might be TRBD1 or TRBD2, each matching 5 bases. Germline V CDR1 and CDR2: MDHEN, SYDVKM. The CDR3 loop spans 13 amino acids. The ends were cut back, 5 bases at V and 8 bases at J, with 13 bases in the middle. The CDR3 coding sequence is TGTGCCAGCAGTAAGGGGACCCAGGACATTCAGTACTTC. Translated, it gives CASSKGTQDIQYF.

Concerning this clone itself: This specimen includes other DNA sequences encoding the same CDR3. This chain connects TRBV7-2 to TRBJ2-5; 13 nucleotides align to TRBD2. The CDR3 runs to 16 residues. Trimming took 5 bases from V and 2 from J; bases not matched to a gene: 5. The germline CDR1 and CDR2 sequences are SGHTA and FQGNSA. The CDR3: CASSPLAGGYQETQYF. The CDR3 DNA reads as TGTGCCAGCAGCCCACTAGCGGGGGGGTATCAAGAGACCCAGTACTTC. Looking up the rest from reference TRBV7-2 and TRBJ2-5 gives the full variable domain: GAGVSQSPSNKVTEKGKDVELRCDPISGHTALYWYRQSLGQGLEFLIYFQGNSAPDKSGLPSDRFSAERTGGSVSTLTIQRTQQEDSAVYLCASSPLAGGYQETQYFGPGTRLLVL.

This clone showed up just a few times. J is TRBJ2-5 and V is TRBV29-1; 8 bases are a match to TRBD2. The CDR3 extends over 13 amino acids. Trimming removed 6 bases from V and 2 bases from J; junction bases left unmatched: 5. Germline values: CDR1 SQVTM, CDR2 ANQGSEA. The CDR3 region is CSVGGRLQETQYF. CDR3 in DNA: TGCAGCGTGGGCGGGAGGCTACAAGAGACCCAGTACTTC.

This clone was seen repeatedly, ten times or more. The CDR3 sequence is CASSRSQGAGETQYF. As DNA, the CDR3 is TGCGCCAGCAGCCGCTCACAGGGGGCCGGGGAGACCCAGTACTTC. The J gene is TRBJ2-5, the V gene TRBV5-1; TRBD1 aligns across 9 bases. CDR1 SGHRS and CDR2 YFSETQ come from the germline V gene. The CDR3 is made up of 15 amino acids. The junction had 9 bases not matched to a gene; V was cut back by 4 bases and J by 5 bases. The whole variable domain, remainder taken from reference TRBV5-1 and TRBJ2-5, is KAGVTQTPRYLIKTRGQQVTLSCSPISGHRSVSWYQQTPGQGLQFLFEYFSETQRNKGNFPGRFSGRQFSNSRSEMNVSTLELGDSALYLCASSRSQGAGETQYFGPGTRLLVL.

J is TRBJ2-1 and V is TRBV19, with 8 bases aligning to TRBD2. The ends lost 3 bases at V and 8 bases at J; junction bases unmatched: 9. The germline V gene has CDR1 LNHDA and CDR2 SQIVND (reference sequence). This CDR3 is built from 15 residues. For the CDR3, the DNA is TGTGCCAGTAGTATCGCTAGCGGGCCGGTCGATGAGCAGTTCTTC. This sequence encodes CASSIASGPVDEQFF.

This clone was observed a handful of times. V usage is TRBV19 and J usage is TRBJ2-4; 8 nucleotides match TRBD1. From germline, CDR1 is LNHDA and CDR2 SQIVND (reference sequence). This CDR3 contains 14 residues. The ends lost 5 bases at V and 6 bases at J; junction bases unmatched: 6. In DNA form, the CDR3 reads TGTGCCAGTAGTGTTCAGGGGGCAGGAAACATTCAGTACTTC. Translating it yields CASSVQGAGNIQYF.

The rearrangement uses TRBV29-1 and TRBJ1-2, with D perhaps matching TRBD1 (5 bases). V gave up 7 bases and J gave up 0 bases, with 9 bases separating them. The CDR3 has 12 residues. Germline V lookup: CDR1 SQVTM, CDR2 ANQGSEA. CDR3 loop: CSAGTPNYGYTF. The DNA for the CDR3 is TGCAGCGCCGGGACCCCTAACTATGGCTACACCTTC.

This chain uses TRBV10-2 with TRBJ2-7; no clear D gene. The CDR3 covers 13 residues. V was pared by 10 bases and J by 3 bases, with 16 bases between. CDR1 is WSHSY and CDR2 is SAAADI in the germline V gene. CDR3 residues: CATTTESVYEQYF. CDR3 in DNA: TGCGCCACGACGACGGAGTCTGTCTACGAGCAGTACTTC.

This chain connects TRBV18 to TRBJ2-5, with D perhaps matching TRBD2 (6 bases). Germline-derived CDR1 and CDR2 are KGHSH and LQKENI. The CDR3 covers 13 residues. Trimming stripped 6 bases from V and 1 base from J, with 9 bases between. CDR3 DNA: TGTGCCAGCTCGGACTATGTCCAAGAGACCCAGTACTTC. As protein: CASSDYVQETQYF.

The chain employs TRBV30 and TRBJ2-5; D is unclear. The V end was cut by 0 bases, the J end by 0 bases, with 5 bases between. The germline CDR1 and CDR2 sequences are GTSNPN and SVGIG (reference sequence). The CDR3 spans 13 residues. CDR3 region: CAWSVGNQETQYF. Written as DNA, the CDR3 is TGTGCCTGGAGTGTGGGGAACCAAGAGACCCAGTACTTC.

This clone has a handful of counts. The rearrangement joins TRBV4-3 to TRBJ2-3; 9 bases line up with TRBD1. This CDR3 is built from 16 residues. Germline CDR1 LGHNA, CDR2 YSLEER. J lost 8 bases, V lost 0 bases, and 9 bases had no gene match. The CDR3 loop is CASSQEGGQGFGTQYF. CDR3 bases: TGCGCCAGCAGCCAAGAGGGCGGACAGGGGTTTGGTACGCAGTATTTT.